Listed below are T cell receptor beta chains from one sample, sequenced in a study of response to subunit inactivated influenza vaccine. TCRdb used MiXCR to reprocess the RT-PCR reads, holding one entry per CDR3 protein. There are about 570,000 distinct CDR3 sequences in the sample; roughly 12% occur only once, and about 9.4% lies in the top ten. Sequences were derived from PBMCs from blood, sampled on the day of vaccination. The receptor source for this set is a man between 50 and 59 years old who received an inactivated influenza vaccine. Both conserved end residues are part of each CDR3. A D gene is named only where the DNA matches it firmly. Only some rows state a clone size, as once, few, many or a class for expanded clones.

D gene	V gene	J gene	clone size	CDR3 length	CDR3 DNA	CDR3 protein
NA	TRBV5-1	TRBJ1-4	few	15	TGCGCCAGCAGCCCGGACGGTTTAACTAATGAAAAACTGTTTTTT	CASSPDGLTNEKLFF
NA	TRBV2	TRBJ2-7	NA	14	TGTGCCAGCAGTGTGCGCAGGTTGTCCTACGAGCAGTACTTC	CASSVRRLSYEQYF
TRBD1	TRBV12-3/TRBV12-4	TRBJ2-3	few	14	TGTGCCAGCAGGTGGACAGGGGGCACAGATACGCAGTATTTT	CASRWTGGTDTQYF
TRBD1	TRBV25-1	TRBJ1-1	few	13	TGTGCCAGCAGGGGGACAGGGGCGGGGTACGCTTTCTTT	CASRGTGAGYAFF
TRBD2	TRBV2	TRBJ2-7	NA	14	TGTGCCAGCAGCACTTGGCGGGAGGGCTACGAGCAGTACTTC	CASSTWREGYEQYF
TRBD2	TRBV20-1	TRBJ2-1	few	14	TGCAGTGCGAATAGCGGGTCCGGCGGTGATGAGCAGTTCTTC	CSANSGSGGDEQFF
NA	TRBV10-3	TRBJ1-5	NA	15	TGTGCCATCAGTGAGGGCAGGGGAATGGGCCAGCCCCAGCATTTT	CAISEGRGMGQPQHF
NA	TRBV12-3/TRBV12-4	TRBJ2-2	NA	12	TGTGCCACTCGAGGGGTTACCGGGGAGCTGTTTTTT	CATRGVTGELFF
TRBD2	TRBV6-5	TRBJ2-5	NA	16	TGTGCCAGCAGTTACTCGCCTAGCGGGGGGCGAGAGACCCAGTACTTC	CASSYSPSGGRETQYF
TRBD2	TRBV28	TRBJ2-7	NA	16	TGTGCCATCAGGGGTGGGCTAGCGGGAGGTTTAGACGAGCAGTACTTC	CAIRGGLAGGLDEQYF
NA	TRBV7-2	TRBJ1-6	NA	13	TGTGCCAGCAGCTTAGGCGGCCGGTGGCCCCTCCACTTT	CASSLGGRWPLHF
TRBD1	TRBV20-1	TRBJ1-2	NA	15	TGCAGTGCTCGAACTAACAGGGGCGGAGGAAGGGGCTACACCTTC	CSARTNRGGGRGYTF
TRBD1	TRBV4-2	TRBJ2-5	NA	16	TGTGCCAGCAGCCAAGATGGGACAGGGGTTCAAGAGACCCAGTACTTC	CASSQDGTGVQETQYF
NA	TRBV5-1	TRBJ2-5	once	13	TGCGCCAGTAGCCACACAGACCAAGAGACCCAGTACTTC	CASSHTDQETQYF
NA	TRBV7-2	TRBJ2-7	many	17	TGTGCCAGCAGCCCCTTCTACTTTCGGCAGGGTCTCTACGAGCAGTACTTC	CASSPFYFRQGLYEQYF
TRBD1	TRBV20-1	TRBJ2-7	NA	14	TGCAGTGCTAGGGACAGGGGGTTCTCCTACGAGCAGTACTTC	CSARDRGFSYEQYF
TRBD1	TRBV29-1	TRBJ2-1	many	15	TGCAGCGCCAAAGGGGGCGAACACTCCTACAATGAGCAGTTCTTC	CSAKGGEHSYNEQFF
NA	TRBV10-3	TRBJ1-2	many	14	TGTGCCACCAGGTTGGCAGGAAATCGTAATGGCTACACCTTC	CATRLAGNRNGYTF
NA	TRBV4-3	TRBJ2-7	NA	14	TGCGCCAGCAGCCAAGATGAGGGACATGGAGAACAGTACTTC	CASSQDEGHGEQYF
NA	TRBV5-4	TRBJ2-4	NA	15	TGTGCCAGCAGCTTGGCTGGTTATGCCAAAAACATTCAGTACTTC	CASSLAGYAKNIQYF
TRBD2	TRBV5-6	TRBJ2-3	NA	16	TGTGCCAGCAGCACCGGACTAGCGGTACGCACAGATACGCAGTATTTT	CASSTGLAVRTDTQYF
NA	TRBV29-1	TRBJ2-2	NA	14	TGCAGCGTTGAAGATGGGGGAGACACCGGGGAGCTGTTTTTT	CSVEDGGDTGELFF
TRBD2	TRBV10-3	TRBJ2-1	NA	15	TGTGCCATCAGCGGGACTACACTTAATTACAATGAGCAGTTCTTC	CAISGTTLNYNEQFF
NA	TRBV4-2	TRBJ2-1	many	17	TGTGCCAGCAGCCAAGGCGAAGCGAGCGGTACCTACAATGAGCAGTTCTTC	CASSQGEASGTYNEQFF
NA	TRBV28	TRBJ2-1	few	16	TGTGCCAGCAGTCTTTACTCCTTGAGCTCCTACAATGAGCAGTTCTTC	CASSLYSLSSYNEQFF
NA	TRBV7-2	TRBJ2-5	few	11	TGTGCCAGCAGGGCCGGGGTGACCCAGTACTTC	CASRAGVTQYF
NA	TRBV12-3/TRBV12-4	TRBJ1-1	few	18	TGTGCCAGCAGTTTTCCCCGGGTTTTTGGCGGCATGAACACTGAAGCTTTCTTT	CASSFPRVFGGMNTEAFF
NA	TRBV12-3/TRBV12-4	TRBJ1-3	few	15	TGTGCCAGCAGTTCCCGCATAAGCTCTGGAAACACCATATATTTT	CASSSRISSGNTIYF
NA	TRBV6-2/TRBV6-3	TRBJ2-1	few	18	TGTGCCAGCAGTTACTCGCGGACTACAATGGACTCCTACAATGAGCAGTTCTTC	CASSYSRTTMDSYNEQFF
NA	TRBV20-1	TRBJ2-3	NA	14	TGCAGCCTCCGATGGGGGAGGAGGACAGATACGCAGTATTTT	CSLRWGRRTDTQYF
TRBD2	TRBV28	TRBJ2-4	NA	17	TGTGCCAGCAGCACACCGGGACTAGCGGGAGTAGAAAACATTCAGTACTTC	CASSTPGLAGVENIQYF
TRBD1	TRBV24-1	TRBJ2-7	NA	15	TGTGCCACCAGTGATTCGGCAGGGGGCCTGCACGAGCAGTACTTC	CATSDSAGGLHEQYF
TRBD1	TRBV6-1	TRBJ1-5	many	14	TGTGCCAGCAGGCGGGGACAGAGCAATCAGCCCCAGCATTTT	CASRRGQSNQPQHF
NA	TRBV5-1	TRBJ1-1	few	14	TGCGCCAGCAGCCCTTCTGGACCGGTCACTGAAGCTTTCTTT	CASSPSGPVTEAFF
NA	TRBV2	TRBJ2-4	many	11	TGTGCCAGCACCCTCCTACAGGCCGTGTACTTC	CASTLLQAVYF
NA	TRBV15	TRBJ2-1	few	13	TGTGCCACCAGCAGAGATTCTAATGGTGAGCAGTTCTTC	CATSRDSNGEQFF
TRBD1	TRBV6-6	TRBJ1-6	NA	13	TGTGCCAGCAGAACAGGGGAAAATTCACCCCTCCACTTT	CASRTGENSPLHF
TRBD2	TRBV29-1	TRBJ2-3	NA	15	TGCAGCGGGGGAGTAGCGGGAGGGGTTGGAGATACGCAGTATTTT	CSGGVAGGVGDTQYF
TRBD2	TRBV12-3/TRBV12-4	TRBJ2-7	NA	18	TGTGCCAGCAGTTTGAAGGAGGGTTGGCGGGAGACCAACTACGAGCAGTACTTC	CASSLKEGWRETNYEQYF
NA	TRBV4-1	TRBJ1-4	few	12	TGCGCCAGCAGCGTAACTAGCGAAAAACTGTTTTTT	CASSVTSEKLFF
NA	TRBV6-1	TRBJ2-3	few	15	TGTGCCAGCCTCGCGGGGAGGTCGAGCACAGATACGCAGTATTTT	CASLAGRSSTDTQYF
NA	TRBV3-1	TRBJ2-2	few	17	TGTGCCAGCAGCCAAGATTACGGGGGTTGGGGCACCGGGGAGCTGTTTTTT	CASSQDYGGWGTGELFF
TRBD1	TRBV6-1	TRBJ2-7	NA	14	TGTGCCAGCAGAACAGGACAGGGCAGGTACGAGCAGTACTTC	CASRTGQGRYEQYF
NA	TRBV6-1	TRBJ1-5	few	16	TGTGCCAGCCGCGGGGGCGCAGGATCTCTCTATCAGCCCCAGCATTTT	CASRGGAGSLYQPQHF
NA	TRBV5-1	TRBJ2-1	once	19	TGCGCCAGCAGCCTGGTGCCTTACGCTACAGGATTACGCTACAATGAGCAGTTCTTC	CASSLVPYATGLRYNEQFF
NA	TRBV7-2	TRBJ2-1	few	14	TGTGCCAGCAGCTTGGCCGGGACAAGGCATGAGCAGTTCTTC	CASSLAGTRHEQFF
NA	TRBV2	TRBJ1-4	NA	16	TGTGCCAGCAGTGAGTTCAGGGGAGTGGATTATGAAAAACTGTTTTTT	CASSEFRGVDYEKLFF
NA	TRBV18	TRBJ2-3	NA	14	TGTGCCAGCTCACGAGGTGCGGGCACAGATACGCAGTATTTT	CASSRGAGTDTQYF
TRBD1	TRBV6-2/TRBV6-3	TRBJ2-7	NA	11	TGTGCCAGCAGTTCCGGGACAGGGGAGCACTTC	CASSSGTGEHF